These T cell receptor beta chains were read from a single sample in a study of shared clonotypes between healthy human individuals. Sequencing used immunoSEQ multiplex PCR; TCRdb keeps in-frame clones, though not all of them. The table shows over 850,000 clones, with around 82% occurring only once. Sequencing was performed on memory CD4+ T cells from PBMCs. These receptors were taken from a man aged 18 to 29 in good health. Some clones in this sample may be carry-over from other donors' samples. Each CDR3 is given with its conserved first and last residue. The order of the fields is V gene, clone size, D gene, J gene, CDR3 protein, CDR3 DNA. D genes are given only for firm matches. Clone size is stated in some rows and not others, as once, few, many or a class when expanded.

>TRBV5-1|.|.|TRBJ1-2
CASSLQGVNYGYTF
TGCGCCAGCAGCTTGCAGGGTGTTAACTATGGCTACACCTTC
>TRBV6-5|.|TRBD2|TRBJ2-7
CASSSTVAGSSSEQYF
TGTGCCAGCAGTTCTACCGTAGCGGGCTCCTCATCCGAGCAGTACTTC
>TRBV5-1|.|.|TRBJ2-2
CASSLAGRASGTGELFF
TGCGCCAGCAGCTTGGCCGGTCGGGCATCGGGCACCGGGGAGCTGTTTTTT
>TRBV5-1|few|TRBD2|TRBJ2-1
CASSFERDLNEQFF
TGCGCCAGCAGCTTCGAGCGGGATCTCAATGAGCAGTTCTTC
>TRBV6-5|.|.|TRBJ2-1
CASSPIGRWSDEQFF
TGTGCCAGCAGCCCGATCGGACGGTGGTCGGATGAGCAGTTCTTC
>TRBV5-1|.|.|TRBJ2-6
CASSLARIKPSGANVLTF
TGCGCCAGCAGCTTGGCCCGGATTAAACCATCTGGGGCCAACGTCCTGACTTTC
>TRBV28|.|.|TRBJ1-4
CASSRDSATNEKLFF
TGTGCCAGCAGCCGAGACAGCGCAACTAATGAAAAACTGTTTTTT
>TRBV11-2|.|TRBD2|TRBJ2-7
CASSLETSGRYEQYF
TGTGCCAGCAGCTTAGAAACTAGCGGGAGATATGAGCAGTACTTC
>TRBV27|.|.|TRBJ2-2
CASRNDRAPLNTGELFF
TGTGCCAGCAGAAACGATCGAGCACCCCTGAACACCGGGGAGCTGTTTTTT
>TRBV6-5|few|.|TRBJ1-2
CASSSQVAANYGYTF
TGTGCCAGCAGTTCCCAGGTGGCGGCGAACTATGGCTACACCTTC
>TRBV2|.|.|TRBJ2-2
CASSENSRGLFF
TGTGCCAGCAGTGAAAATTCAAGAGGGCTGTTTTTT
>TRBV6-6|.|.|TRBJ2-5
CASSLPPGLLQETQYF
TGTGCCAGCAGTCTTCCACCGGGACTCCTACAAGAGACCCAGTACTTC
>TRBV7-8|.|.|TRBJ1-1
CASSLLGATEAFF
TGTGCCAGCAGCTTATTGGGGGCCACTGAAGCTTTCTTT
>TRBV28|.|TRBD1|TRBJ1-2
CASSPSGTARRYGYTF
TGTGCCAGCAGCCCCTCCGGGACAGCCCGAAGGTATGGCTACACCTTC
>TRBV4-1|many|TRBD1|TRBJ1-1
CASSRGDSEAFF
TGCGCCAGCAGCCGAGGGGACAGTGAAGCTTTCTTT
>TRBV30|.|TRBD1|TRBJ2-3
CAWSTGGVDTQYF
TGTGCCTGGAGTACAGGGGGAGTGGATACGCAGTATTTT
>TRBV2|.|.|TRBJ2-3
CASSERAASTDTQYF
TGTGCCAGCAGTGAACGAGCAGCTAGCACAGATACGCAGTATTTT
>TRBV28|.|.|TRBJ2-3
CASSLTTRGTDTQYF
TGTGCCAGCAGTTTAACGACGCGAGGGACAGATACGCAGTATTTT
>TRBV11-1|.|TRBD2|TRBJ2-2
CASSPVAGTSGRIRELFF
TGTGCCAGCAGCCCCGTCGCTGGGACTAGCGGGCGAATAAGGGAGCTGTTTTTT
>TRBV7-3|few|TRBD2|TRBJ2-2
CASSLAGGLNTGELFF
TGTGCCAGCAGCTTAGCGGGAGGTTTAAACACCGGGGAGCTGTTTTTT
>TRBV12-5|.|.|TRBJ1-2
CASGLAPGTENYRGYTF
TGTGCTAGTGGTTTGGCCCCCGGGACCGAAAATTACAGGGGCTACACCTTC
>TRBV9|.|TRBD2|TRBJ2-3
CASSQTSGLPGDTQYF
TGTGCCAGCAGTCAGACTAGCGGCTTACCGGGAGATACGCAGTATTTT
>TRBV29-1|.|TRBD1|TRBJ1-2
CSVDSRQGNYGYTF
TGCAGCGTTGACTCTAGACAGGGCAATTATGGCTACACCTTC
>TRBV6-1|.|.|TRBJ1-2
CASSSTVQNLRSYTF
TGTGCCAGCAGTTCCACCGTACAAAATCTCAGGAGCTACACCTTC
>TRBV4-1|.|TRBD2|TRBJ2-1
CASSQDGLAGSYNEQFF
TGCGCCAGCAGCCAAGATGGGCTAGCGGGATCCTACAATGAGCAGTTCTTC
>TRBV5-6|.|.|TRBJ2-7
CASSRTGTTIREQYF
TGTGCCAGCAGCAGAACCGGGACGACCATCCGTGAGCAGTACTTC
>TRBV2|.|TRBD1|TRBJ2-3
CASSTGVKATDTQYF
TGTGCCAGCAGTACAGGGGTTAAGGCCACAGATACGCAGTATTTT
>TRBV7-2|few|TRBD1|TRBJ1-1
CASSPRQGMRTEAFF
TGTGCCAGCAGCCCCCGACAGGGTATGCGGACTGAAGCTTTCTTT
>TRBV5-4|.|.|TRBJ1-2
CASSLSGTAKYTF
TGCGCCAGCAGCTTGTCTGGGACGGCTAAGTACACCTTC
>TRBV11-2|.|.|TRBJ2-7
CASSYTHSYEQYF
TGTGCCAGCAGCTATACACATTCCTACGAGCAGTACTTC
>TRBV10-2|.|.|TRBJ1-4
CASSESKARGEKLFF
TGCGCCAGCAGTGAGTCGAAAGCGCGGGGTGAAAAACTGTTTTTT
>TRBV10-3|.|TRBD1|TRBJ1-3
CAISADRVRNTIYF
TGTGCCATCAGTGCCGACAGGGTTAGAAACACCATATATTTT
>TRBV6-4|.|.|TRBJ1-2
CASSEAGRRADYGYTF
TGTGCCAGCAGTGAAGCAGGACGCAGGGCAGACTATGGCTACACCTTC
>TRBV19|.|.|TRBJ2-6
CASSPQGFSGANVLTF
TGTGCCAGTAGCCCGCAGGGGTTCTCTGGGGCCAACGTCCTGACTTTC
>TRBV18|.|.|TRBJ2-1
CASSPEGGSYNEQFF
TGTGCCAGCTCACCTGAGGGTGGCTCCTACAATGAGCAGTTCTTC
>TRBV7-2|.|.|TRBJ2-1
CASSPGGGRDGNEQFF
TGTGCCAGCAGCCCAGGGGGCGGGAGAGACGGCAATGAGCAGTTCTTC
>TRBV7-7|once|.|TRBJ2-1
CASSPILGLAEQFF
TGTGCCAGCAGCCCAATATTAGGTTTGGCTGAGCAGTTCTTC
>TRBV7-3|once|.|TRBJ2-2
CASSKRRGNTGELFF
TGTGCCAGCAGCAAAAGGCGGGGTAACACCGGGGAGCTGTTTTTT
>TRBV6-1|once|.|TRBJ2-1
CASSDPEPDEQFF
TGTGCCAGCAGTGACCCGGAACCCGATGAGCAGTTCTTC
>TRBV30|.|.|TRBJ2-5
CAWSVIWGEQYF
TGTGCCTGGAGTGTAATTTGGGGAGAGCAGTACTTC
>TRBV4-1|many|.|TRBJ2-3
CASSQAVDTQYF
TGCGCCAGCAGCCAAGCTGTAGATACGCAGTATTTT
>TRBV5-1|.|.|TRBJ2-1
CASSLDLYNEQFF
TGCGCCAGCAGCTTGGATCTCTACAATGAGCAGTTCTTC
>TRBV5-4|.|TRBD1|TRBJ2-5
CASSTGTVLQETQYF
TGTGCCAGCAGTACCGGGACAGTCCTACAAGAGACCCAGTACTTC
>TRBV4-2|.|TRBD2|TRBJ2-1
CASSQGGLAGMGSYNEQFF
TGTGCCAGCAGCCAAGGGGGACTAGCGGGAATGGGGTCCTACAATGAGCAGTTCTTC
>TRBV28|once|TRBD1|TRBJ2-1
CASRVSATGGPFF
TGTGCCAGCAGAGTTTCCGCGACAGGGGGCCCGTTCTTC
>TRBV5-6|.|TRBD2|TRBJ2-3
CASSFLSSGRIDTQYF
TGTGCCAGCAGCTTTCTGTCTAGCGGGAGAATAGATACGCAGTATTTT
>TRBV11-2|.|.|TRBJ1-1
CASSLEVRNTEAFF
TGTGCCAGCAGCTTAGAGGTCAGGAACACTGAAGCTTTCTTT
>TRBV28|few|.|TRBJ1-1
CASSSQGGPAFF
TGTGCCAGCAGCTCCCAAGGAGGTCCAGCTTTCTTT
>TRBV28|few|TRBD2|TRBJ2-1
CASSIRLAGEQFF
TGTGCCAGCAGCATTCGACTAGCAGGTGAGCAGTTCTTC
>TRBV7-9|.|TRBD1|TRBJ2-7
CASRSGGQGSEQYF
TGTGCCAGCAGATCCGGGGGACAGGGTAGCGAGCAGTACTTC
>TRBV5-1|.|.|TRBJ1-2
CANSREDPGYGYTF
TGCGCCAACAGCCGGGAGGACCCTGGATATGGCTACACCTTC
>TRBV19|once|.|TRBJ1-5
CASSIIRTGNQPQHF
TGTGCCAGTAGTATAATTCGTACCGGCAATCAGCCCCAGCATTTT